What follows describes a single TCR beta chain. CDR1 is SQVTM and CDR2 is ANQGSEA in the germline V gene. The CDR3 spans 14 residues. With 3 bases removed from V and 5 bases from J, the gap between germline ends came to 16 bases. This specimen comes from a study of CD8 T cells in Susac syndrome. RNA, at about 0.5 to 1 ug, was reverse transcribed with random hexamers. Each CDR3 protein is one row after TCRdb ran MiXCR on the immunoSEQ multiplex PCR reads. The data contain 90,000 to 150,000 distinct CDR3 sequences, under 95% of them seen just once; the ten biggest clones take up approximately 0.12%. CD8+ and CD4+ blood T cells underwent TCR beta sequencing. TEMRA cells were enriched by FACS, and CD4+ and CD8+ T cells were negatively isolated.

This TCR came from a human donor in good health. The V and J genes are TRBV29-1 and TRBJ1-2, with D possibly TRBD1 on 6 matching bases. Sequenced input: CD8+ T cells from PBMCs. This chain's CDR3 is CSVDLDQGGYGYTF. The CDR3 DNA reads as TGCAGCGTTGACTTGGACCAAGGGGGGTATGGCTACACCTTC.